This T cell receptor beta chain was sequenced for a study of cytomegalovirus exposure and HLA in healthy donors. Study-wide results and limits: Immune exposure information comprised only CMV serostatus. TCR sequences were mostly rare, though some public TCRs occurred in many donors.

As for this clone: Its antigen remains unknown.

This CDR3 has 11 residues. Trimming took off 8 bases at V and 8 bases at J, with 13 bases between the two ends. Germline assignment: CDR1 DFQATT and CDR2 SNEGSKA (reference sequence). PCR employed 60 Vbeta and 13 Jbeta primers. The table came from immunoSEQ multiplex PCR; TCRdb's copy has only in-frame clones and leaves some out. The table records 100,000 to 150,000 clones, 65% to 80% of them present only once. Material for sequencing was PBMCs. This sequence was found in a woman aged 18-29 years in good health and CMV-seronegative. The chain combines TRBV20-1 with TRBJ2-1; D may be TRBD2 (5 bases). CDR3 amino acids: CSPGGGHEQFF. In nucleotides, the CDR3 is TGCAGTCCTGGAGGAGGTCATGAGCAGTTCTTC.